What follows is one T cell receptor beta chain and its context. This record belongs to a study of blood T cell repertoires in COVID-19. This CDR3 spans 15 amino acids. The V gene lost 4 bases and the J gene lost 5 bases, with 15 bases spanning the gap. Germline V CDR1 and CDR2: SGHRS, YFSETQ. Using immunoSEQ multiplex PCR, the repertoire was profiled, and TCRdb retains in-frame clones only, with some absent. The data hold just over 25,000 clones, with 90% observed a single time. This clonotype originated in a man in his sixties or seventies with acute or convalescent COVID-19. Material for sequencing was peripheral blood. This chain links TRBV5-1 with TRBJ1-4, with D perhaps TRBD1 (6 bases). Written as DNA, the CDR3 is TGCGCCAGCAGCCTAACCGGGACAATGAATGAAAAACTGTTTTTT. This gives the protein CASSLTGTMNEKLFF.